Reported below is one T cell receptor (beta chain). What antigen it recognizes has not been identified. The input lacks base qualities; no much larger clone sits a single base away. PBMCs were isolated by Ficoll-Paque density gradient centrifugation. V is shortened by 0 bases, J by 2 bases, and the region joining them spans 5 bases. CDR1 and CDR2 (LNHNV, YYDKDF) derive from the germline V gene (reference sequence). CDR3 length: 13 amino acids, cysteine to phenylalanine. Only the CDR3 part of the read is kept: 39 bases, read in frame from the first base. These reads were obtained on an Illumina NovaSeq 6000. cDNA libraries for TCRalpha and TCRbeta were prepared by 5'RACE using constant-segment primers, with sample barcodes and unique molecular identifiers added. RNA was extracted from every sample with Trizol reagent. Libraries were amplified in two PCR steps, with a second sample barcode and Illumina TruSeq adapters added in the second step. Libraries were sequenced on an Illumina NovaSeq with 2 x 150 bp paired-end reads. Concerning the study's data processing: Demultiplexing of reads and collapsing into UMI-guided consensus sequences were performed with migec v1.2.7. With mixcr v2.1.11, UMI consensuses were aligned to TRA and TRB V and J templates and assembled into clonotypes. Clonotypes were classified as expanded or contracted when called significant by both edgeR and NoisET, with noise models trained on biological replicates. For edgeR calls, the thresholds were a false discovery rate-adjusted p below 0.01 and a log2 fold-change of 1. As an exploratory analysis of dynamics, max-normalized trajectories of the 1000 most abundant clonotypes were examined by PCA with hierarchical clustering. Separately sequenced CD4+ and CD8+ repertoires were used to assign the CD4 or CD8 phenotype of responding clones. The public sequencing data were trimmed at Q25 with fastp and processed into clonotypes with MiXCR by TCRdb, which kept only in-frame beta chains. For every CDR3 protein sequence, its rows merge into one entry that carries the most common genes and DNA. In this record, the V and J calls reflect TCRdb's handling and not the investigators' own analysis. This sample gives around 450,000 distinct CDR3 sequences in total; 20% to 25% of them show up just once. Clones ranked in the top ten supply roughly 8.9% of the sample.

The data were obtained in a study of T-cell memory formation after mild COVID-19 (TCRdb year 2021). For context, the study as a whole: Most TCR sequence clusters were specific to one of the two donors. T-cell clones expanding and contracting after mild COVID-19 in two donors were tracked by longitudinal TCRalpha and TCRbeta repertoire sequencing. Two young, previously healthy adult volunteers, one female and one male, were included in the cohort. Here is what the overall study found, with its caveats: The detection of some responding clones in pre-infection memory suggests that pre-existing cross-reactive memory T cells joined the SARS-CoV-2 response. Only a couple of mild cases were covered in the study, and larger cohorts including severe cases with pre-infection samples were considered necessary. Balanced CD4/CD8 phenotypes were observed for clones contracting from day 15 to 85, whereas a bias towards CD4+ was observed for a second wave of clones expanding from day 15 to 37. SARS-CoV-2 specificity of the second-wave clones peaking on day 37 was not confirmed. Contracting CD4+ clones were found mainly in CM and EM memory subsets, while CD8+ clones were enriched in EMRA.

Material: PBMCs or a T cell subset sorted from them (not recorded which). The sequence came from an adult woman who had mild COVID-19 (a few samples of this study predate the infection). The sample titles of this study are shuffled in the database, so cell type and time point are left out; the donor was told from shared clones. The V and J genes are TRBV15 and TRBJ2-7, with no D gene named confidently. The DNA sequence follows: TGTGCCACCAGCAGAGATTCGACCTACGAGCAGTACTTC. This gives the protein CATSRDSTYEQYF.